A selection of T cell receptor beta chains follows, all from one sample in a study of cytomegalovirus exposure and HLA in healthy donors. Libraries were prepared by immunoSEQ multiplex PCR; TCRdb keeps only in-frame clonotypes and omits some of them. Found here are some 83,000 clones; the top ten clones hold 1.1%. Material for sequencing was PBMCs. The receptors were gathered from a woman aged 25 to 39 in good health and CMV-seronegative. Each CDR3 is given with its conserved first and last residue. D genes are given only for firm matches.

d_gene	v_gene	j_gene	CDR3aa	CDR3nt
NA	TRBV7-9	TRBJ2-7	CASSRDYYEQYF	TGTGCCAGCAGCCGTGACTACTACGAGCAGTACTTC
TRBD1	TRBV19	TRBJ1-1	CASSIRLLQGVRTEAFF	TGTGCCAGTAGTATAAGACTCCTACAGGGGGTTAGAACTGAAGCTTTCTTT
NA	TRBV6-5	TRBJ1-6	CASSPGEFYNSPLHF	TGTGCCAGCAGCCCCGGAGAGTTCTATAATTCACCCCTCCACTTT
TRBD1	TRBV5-1	TRBJ1-5	CASSLTPTGGNSNQPQHF	TGCGCCAGCAGCTTGACCCCTACAGGGGGGAATAGCAATCAGCCCCAGCATTTT
TRBD1	TRBV5-1	TRBJ1-2	CASSLKSGGNYGYTF	TGCGCCAGCAGCTTGAAATCAGGGGGCAACTATGGCTACACCTTC
NA	TRBV19	TRBJ1-1	CASSMINMAAAEAFF	TGTGCCAGTAGTATGATCAACATGGCGGCGGCTGAAGCTTTCTTT
NA	TRBV6-1	TRBJ2-7	CASSEAQVSGLRLDEQYF	TGTGCCAGCAGTGAAGCGCAGGTTAGCGGCTTACGATTGGACGAGCAGTACTTC
NA	TRBV7-9	TRBJ1-1	CASSPSTGFTEAFF	TGTGCCAGCAGCCCTAGTACCGGGTTCACTGAAGCTTTCTTT
TRBD2	TRBV19	TRBJ2-1	CASSRLGGASTYNEQFF	TGTGCCAGTAGTAGGCTCGGGGGGGCCAGTACCTACAATGAGCAGTTCTTC
TRBD2	TRBV30	TRBJ2-5	CAGSVGLAGGETQYF	TGTGCCGGGAGTGTCGGGCTAGCGGGAGGAGAGACCCAGTACTTC
TRBD2	TRBV4-1	TRBJ2-1	CASSQELAGGVHNEQFF	TGCGCCAGCAGCCAAGAGCTAGCGGGAGGGGTCCACAATGAGCAGTTCTTC
NA	TRBV18	TRBJ2-5	CASSRNGQTKETQYF	TGTGCCAGCTCACGCAATGGACAAACAAAAGAGACCCAGTACTTC
TRBD1	TRBV19	TRBJ1-1	CASRPTGGTEAFF	TGTGCCAGTAGGCCGACAGGGGGCACTGAAGCTTTCTTT
NA	TRBV7-6	TRBJ1-4	CASSLDPPATNEKLFF	TGTGCCAGCAGCTTAGATCCCCCAGCAACTAATGAAAAACTGTTTTTT
TRBD1	TRBV6-6	TRBJ2-1	CASDRGGYNEQFF	TGTGCCAGCGACAGGGGGGGATACAATGAGCAGTTCTTC
NA	TRBV2	TRBJ1-1	CASSSGQLYTEAFF	TGTGCCAGCAGTTCTGGACAGCTTTACACTGAAGCTTTCTTT
NA	TRBV7-9	TRBJ1-6	CASSSGQPNSPLHF	TGTGCCAGCAGCTCCGGACAGCCTAATTCACCCCTCCACTTT
TRBD1	TRBV11-2	TRBJ1-2	CASSLVGQGYGYTF	TGTGCCAGCAGCTTAGTCGGACAGGGTTATGGCTACACCTTC
TRBD2	TRBV7-2	TRBJ2-3	CASSPRTSGGWTDTQYF	TGTGCCAGCAGCCCGAGGACTAGCGGGGGGTGGACAGATACGCAGTATTTT
TRBD1	TRBV4-1	TRBJ1-6	CASSQGEGTGNSPLHF	TGCGCCAGCAGCCAAGGGGAAGGGACAGGGAATTCACCCCTCCACTTT
NA	TRBV19	TRBJ2-2	CASSEQGRELFF	TGTGCCAGTAGTGAACAGGGAAGGGAGCTGTTTTTT
NA	TRBV30	TRBJ2-6	CAWSETAGANVLTF	TGTGCCTGGAGTGAGACAGCTGGGGCCAACGTCCTGACTTTC
TRBD2	TRBV5-3	TRBJ2-1	CARSWARGGEQFF	TGTGCCAGAAGCTGGGCGCGGGGGGGTGAGCAGTTCTTC
TRBD2	TRBV5-4	TRBJ2-5	CASSWTSGSRGLETQYF	TGTGCCAGCAGCTGGACTAGCGGGAGTCGGGGGCTAGAGACCCAGTACTTC
NA	TRBV6-1	TRBJ2-7	CASSTGTYYEQYF	TGTGCCAGCAGTACAGGGACCTACTACGAGCAGTACTTC
NA	TRBV5-1	TRBJ1-1	CASSLEAGGGTEAFF	TGCGCCAGCAGCTTGGAGGCTGGCGGTGGCACTGAAGCTTTCTTT
TRBD1	TRBV7-9	TRBJ2-2	CASSRDRENTGELFF	TGTGCCAGCAGCCGGGACAGGGAGAACACCGGGGAGCTGTTTTTT
NA	TRBV19	TRBJ1-1	CASPLCGVNTEDFF	TGTGCCAGTCCTCTATGCGGGGTGAACACTGAAGATTTCTTT
TRBD2	TRBV5-1	TRBJ2-1	CASSLGTSGKRLEQFF	TGCGCCAGCAGCTTGGGGACTAGCGGGAAGAGATTGGAGCAGTTCTTC